The clone carrying this T cell receptor beta chain appeared once. Authors' analysis steps: For nucleated cells, counts were estimated from reference gene primer amplification. Clones were read by immunoSEQ multiplex PCR, and TCRdb kept only the in-frame ones, dropping some. The D gene and trimming were derived from the DNA, and the V and J assignments and clone size from that table. The repertoire consists of 70,000 to 100,000 clones, with approximately 85% occurring once and the leading ten covering around 40%. The CDR3 contains 13 residues. Trimming cost V 5 bases and J 8 bases; bases outside gene matches: 1. Germline V CDR1 and CDR2: ENHRY, SYGVKD. The record originates from a study of blood T cell repertoires in COVID-19. Looking at the study overall: There were acute and convalescent COVID-19 samples, and they came from the United States, Italy and Spain.

The clonotype originates from a human donor in a cohort sampled during active COVID-19. The specimen sequenced was peripheral blood. The genes are TRBV10-3 and TRBJ2-1, with 12 nucleotides matching TRBD2. CDR3 sequence reads: CAISRLAGDEQFF. The DNA for the CDR3 is TGTGCCATCAGTAGACTAGCGGGAGATGAGCAGTTCTTC.